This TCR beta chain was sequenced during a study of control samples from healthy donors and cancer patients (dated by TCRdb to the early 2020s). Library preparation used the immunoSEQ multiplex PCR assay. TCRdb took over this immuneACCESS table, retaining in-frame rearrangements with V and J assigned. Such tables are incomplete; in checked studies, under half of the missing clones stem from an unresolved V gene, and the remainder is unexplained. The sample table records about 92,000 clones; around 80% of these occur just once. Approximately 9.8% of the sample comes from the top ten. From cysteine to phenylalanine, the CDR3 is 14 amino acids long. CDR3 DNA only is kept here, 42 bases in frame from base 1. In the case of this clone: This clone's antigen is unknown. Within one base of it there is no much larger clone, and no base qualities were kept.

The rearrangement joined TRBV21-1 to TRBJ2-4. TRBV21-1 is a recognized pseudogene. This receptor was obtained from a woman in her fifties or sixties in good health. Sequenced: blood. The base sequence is TGTGCCAGCAGCCTCCGCCCCATCAAAAACATTCAGTACTTC. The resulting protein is CASSLRPIKNIQYF.